These 9 T cell receptor beta chains originate from one sample sequenced in a study of beta chain features in type 1 diabetes. Expressed TCRB transcripts were sequenced because the isolated RNA had all been reverse transcribed beforehand. TCRdb's table, derived via immunoSEQ multiplex PCR, lists solely in-frame clones and lacks some. The sample lists under 450,000 clones, about 15% seen once, with approximately 0.019% in the top ten. Material: naive CD4+ T cells from blood. These TCRs come from a woman under 30 in good health.

V and J are TRBV4-1 and TRBJ2-7; a weak D match, TRBD2 (5 bases). The length of the CDR3 is 14 residues. Trimming pared 1 base from V and 7 bases from J, leaving 14 bases between. The V gene's germline CDR1 is MGHRA and CDR2 YSYEKL. CDR3 DNA sequence: TGCGCCAGCAGCCAAGGGGCAGGTGGGGAGGAGCAGTACTTC. Protein: CASSQGAGGEEQYF.

This rearrangement joins TRBV5-6 to TRBJ2-1; 12 nucleotides line up with TRBD2. CDR1 is SGHDT, CDR2 YYEEEE, per germline. The CDR3 is 16 amino acids. V dropped 0 bases and J dropped 6; count of bases not matched to a gene: 4. The CDR3: CASSLALLAGGNEQFF. DNA of the CDR3: TGTGCCAGCAGCTTGGCCTTACTAGCGGGAGGCAATGAGCAGTTCTTC.

The chain links TRBV7-9 to TRBJ2-1; TRBD2 aligns across 11 bases. The length of the CDR3 is 16 residues. The germline gives CDR1 SEHNR, CDR2 FQNEAQ (reference sequence). The J segment lost 2 bases and the V segment lost 4 bases, leaving 4 bases of the junction unmatched. The CDR3 loop is CASSSLAGGTYNEQFF. The CDR3 DNA reads as TGTGCCAGCAGCTCGCTAGCGGGAGGCACCTACAATGAGCAGTTCTTC.

This clone was found a few times. V gene TRBV29-1 combines with J gene TRBJ2-5; D remains unclear. The CDR3 length is 12 residues. The V gene's germline CDR1 is SQVTM and CDR2 ANQGSEA. V was cut by 5 bases and J by 2 bases, with 9 bases left in between. The CDR3 coding sequence is TGCAGCGTTCTACTAACTCAAGAGACCCAGTACTTC. Residues: CSVLLTQETQYF.

This chain joins TRBV30 and TRBJ2-7, with D tentatively TRBD1 (5 bases). The CDR3 loop spans 14 amino acids. V dropped 3 bases and J dropped 2 bases, with 14 bases sitting between them. CDR1 is GTSNPN, CDR2 SVGIG, per germline (reference sequence). The CDR3 loop reads CAWRSGNRPYEQYF. CDR3 sequence (DNA): TGTGCCTGGAGATCTGGAAACAGGCCCTACGAGCAGTACTTC.

This clone showed up just once. The rearrangement uses TRBV6-6 and TRBJ2-3; TRBD2 might be the D (7 bases). CDR1 and CDR2 from the germline V gene are MNHNY and SVGAGI (reference sequence). CDR3 size: 16 residues. V was pared by 3 bases and J by 0 bases, with 13 bases between. CDR3 residues: CASSYLGGGSTDTQYF. DNA for the CDR3: TGTGCCAGCAGTTATCTGGGGGGGGGCAGCACAGATACGCAGTATTTT.

This clone turned up a few times. CDR3 in DNA: TGCAGCGTTGAGTACAGGGCGAGCTACAATGAGCAGTTCTTC. This encodes CSVEYRASYNEQFF. The chain uses TRBV29-1 and TRBJ2-1, with a tentative D call TRBD1 (6 bases). The CDR3 length is 14 residues. Germline lookup yields CDR1 SQVTM and CDR2 ANQGSEA. Trimming shortened V by 3 bases and J by 3 bases, and 12 bases separated the two germline ends.

This chain uses TRBV7-6 with TRBJ1-1, with D hard to call. This CDR3 has 13 residues. V was clipped by 1 base and J by 11 bases, with 14 bases between them. The germline V gene has CDR1 SGHVS and CDR2 FNYEAQ. DNA for the CDR3: TGTGCCAGCAGCTTAGAAAGACCAGGAACGGCTTTCTTT. The encoded protein is CASSLERPGTAFF.

The rearrangement links TRBV11-2 to TRBJ2-1; the match to TRBD2 covers 11 bases. This CDR3 has 15 amino acids. Germline CDR1 is SGHAT and CDR2 is FQNNGV. Trimming at V came to 1 base and at J to 8 bases, leaving 4 bases not matched to a gene. CDR3 sequence (DNA): TGTGCCAGCAGCTTAGCTCTAGCGGGAGGACATGAGCAGTTCTTC. It translates to CASSLALAGGHEQFF.